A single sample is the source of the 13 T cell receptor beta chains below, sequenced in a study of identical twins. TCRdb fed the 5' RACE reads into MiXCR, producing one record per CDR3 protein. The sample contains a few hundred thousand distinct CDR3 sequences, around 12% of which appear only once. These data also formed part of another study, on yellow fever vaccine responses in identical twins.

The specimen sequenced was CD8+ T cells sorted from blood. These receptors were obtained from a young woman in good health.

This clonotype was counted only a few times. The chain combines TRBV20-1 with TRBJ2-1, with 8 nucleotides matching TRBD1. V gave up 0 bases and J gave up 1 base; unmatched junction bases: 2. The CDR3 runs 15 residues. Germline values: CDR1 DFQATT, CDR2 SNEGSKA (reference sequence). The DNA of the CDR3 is TGCAGTGCTAGAGAGGACAGGGAGTCCTACAATGAGCAGTTCTTC. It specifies CSAREDRESYNEQFF.

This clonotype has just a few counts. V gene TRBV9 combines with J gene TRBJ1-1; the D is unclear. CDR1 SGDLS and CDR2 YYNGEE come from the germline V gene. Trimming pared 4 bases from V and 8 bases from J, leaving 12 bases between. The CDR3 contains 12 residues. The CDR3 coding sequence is TGTGCCAGCAGCCTTGGACCGATCGAAGCTTTCTTT. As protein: CASSLGPIEAFF.

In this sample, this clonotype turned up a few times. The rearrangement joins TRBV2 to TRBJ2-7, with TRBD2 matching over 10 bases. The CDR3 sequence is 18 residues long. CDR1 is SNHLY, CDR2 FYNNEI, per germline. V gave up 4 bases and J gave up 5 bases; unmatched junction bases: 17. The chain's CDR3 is CASSGDWPAGGVSHEQYV. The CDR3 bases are TGTGCCAGCAGTGGGGACTGGCCAGCGGGGGGGGTTTCGCACGAGCAGTACGTC.

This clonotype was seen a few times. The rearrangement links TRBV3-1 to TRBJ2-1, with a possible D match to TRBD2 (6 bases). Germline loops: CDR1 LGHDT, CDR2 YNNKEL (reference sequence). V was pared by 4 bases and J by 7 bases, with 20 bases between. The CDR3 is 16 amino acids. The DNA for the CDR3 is TGTGCCAGCAGCCCGCCGACTAGTCGGGAAAGGAATGAGCAGTTCTTC. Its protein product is CASSPPTSRERNEQFF.

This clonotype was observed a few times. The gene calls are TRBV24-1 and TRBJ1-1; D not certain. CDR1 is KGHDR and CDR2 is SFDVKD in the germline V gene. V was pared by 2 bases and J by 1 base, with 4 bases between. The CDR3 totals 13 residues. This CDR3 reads CATSDYGNTEAFF. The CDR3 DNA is TGTGCCACCAGTGATTATGGGAACACTGAAGCTTTCTTT.

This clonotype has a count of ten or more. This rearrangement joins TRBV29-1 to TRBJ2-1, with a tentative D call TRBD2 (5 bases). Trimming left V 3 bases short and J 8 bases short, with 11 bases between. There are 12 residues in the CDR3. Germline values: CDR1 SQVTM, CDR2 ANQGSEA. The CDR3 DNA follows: TGCAGCGTTGACGGGGTTTCCCATGAGCAGTTCTTC. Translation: CSVDGVSHEQFF.

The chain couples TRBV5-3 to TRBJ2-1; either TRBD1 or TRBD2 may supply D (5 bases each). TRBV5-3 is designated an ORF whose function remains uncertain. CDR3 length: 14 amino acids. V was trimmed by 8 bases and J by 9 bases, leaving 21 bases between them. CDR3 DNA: TGTGCCAGGAGCCGTGGGCTTGAGGGGTCTGAGCAGTTCTTC. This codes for CARSRGLEGSEQFF.

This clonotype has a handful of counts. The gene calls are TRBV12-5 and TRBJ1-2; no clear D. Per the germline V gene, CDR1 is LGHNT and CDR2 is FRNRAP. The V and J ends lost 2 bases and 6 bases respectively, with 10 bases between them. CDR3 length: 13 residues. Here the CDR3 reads CASGLLHGDGYTF. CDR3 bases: TGTGCTAGTGGTTTGCTTCACGGGGATGGCTACACCTTC.

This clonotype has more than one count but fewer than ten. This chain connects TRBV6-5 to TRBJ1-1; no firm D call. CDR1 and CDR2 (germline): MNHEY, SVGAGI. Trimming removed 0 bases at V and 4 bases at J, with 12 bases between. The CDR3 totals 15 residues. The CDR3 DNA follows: TGTGCCAGCAGTTACTCAGAGACGGCAGGCACTGAAGCTTTCTTT. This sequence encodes CASSYSETAGTEAFF.

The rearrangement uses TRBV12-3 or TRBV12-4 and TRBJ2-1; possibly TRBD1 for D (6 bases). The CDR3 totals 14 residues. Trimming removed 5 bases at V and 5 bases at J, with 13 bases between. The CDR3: CASSAGEVHNEQFF. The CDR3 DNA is TGTGCCAGCAGTGCAGGGGAAGTCCACAATGAGCAGTTCTTC.

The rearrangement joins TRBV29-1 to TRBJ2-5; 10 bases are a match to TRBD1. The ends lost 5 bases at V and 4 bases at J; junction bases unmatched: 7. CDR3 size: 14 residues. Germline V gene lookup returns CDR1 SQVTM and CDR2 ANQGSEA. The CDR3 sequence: CSVRGTGVSETQYF. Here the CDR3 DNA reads TGCAGCGTTCGTGGGACAGGGGTTTCAGAGACCCAGTACTTC.

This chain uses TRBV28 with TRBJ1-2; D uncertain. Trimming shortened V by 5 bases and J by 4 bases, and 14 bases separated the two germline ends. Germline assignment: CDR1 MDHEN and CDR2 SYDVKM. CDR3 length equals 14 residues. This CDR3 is CASSSRRNFYGYTF. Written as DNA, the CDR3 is TGTGCCAGCAGTAGCCGCAGGAACTTCTATGGCTACACCTTC.

DNA of the CDR3: TGTGCCAGCAGTCCCTTACTAGCGGGAGAGGGGACAGATACGCAGTATTTT. Translated, it gives CASSPLLAGEGTDTQYF. This chain joins TRBV27 and TRBJ2-3; TRBD2 matches 11 bases. After removal of 5 bases from V and 3 bases from J, the junction contained 10 bases not matched to a gene. Germline V gene sequence: CDR1 MNHEY, CDR2 SMNVEV (reference sequence). This CDR3 contains 17 residues.